This T cell receptor (beta chain) was documented in a study of cytomegalovirus exposure and HLA in healthy donors (dated by TCRdb to about 2017). Study-level background: A later analysis indicated that the 95 to 150 validation repertoires were generated on the platform also employed for the 650 to 850 repertoires of the first cohort. The study was designed to test whether signatures of past pathogen exposure could be identified by cataloging public T cell receptors. Along with the approximately 620-subject first cohort, a separate validation cohort of some 130 different subjects was used. To predict cytomegalovirus infection status, the study combined high-throughput TCR immunosequencing, statistical association of individual TCRs with disease status, and machine learning. The full study reports these points: The authors suggested that the approach could potentially be generalized to other disease states and immunological phenotypes. The classifier was reported to diagnose cytomegalovirus status with high specificity and sensitivity in both the original cohort and the validation cohort. Across donors, most TCR sequences were observed very rarely, whereas some public TCRs were present in many individuals. In vitro tests confirmed that three of the cytomegalovirus-associated TCR beta chains recognize cytomegalovirus antigens. The study listed approximately 160 TCR beta chains as associated with cytomegalovirus. The validation cohort had no HLA typing available for a later analysis, so co-occurrence within that cohort was assessed over all 120 or so repertoires. Subsequent analysis determined that TCRs grouped into clusters in the first cohort also showed a tendency toward co-occurrence across the 130 or so validation repertoires, and 94% of cluster scores exceeded 0.

Comment on this clone: The antigen it binds to is not known. No quality values exist for individual bases; no much larger clone is one base distant.

CDR1 LNHDA and CDR2 SQIVND were looked up in the germline V gene (reference sequence). Trimmed from V: 6 bases; trimmed from J: 7 bases; junction bases lacking a gene match: 5. Inclusive of the bounding cysteine and phenylalanine, the CDR3 is 13 residues long. This entry keeps only the CDR3 DNA: 39 bases, framed from base 1. Libraries were constructed by the immunoSEQ multiplex PCR assay. The original pipeline was this. A statistical classification framework was developed to diagnose cytomegalovirus status using the catalog of TCR beta chain sequences. TCRdb mirrors the immuneACCESS table, restricted to in-frame sequences. Some clones are absent from its copies; in checked studies, under half trace to an unresolved V gene, and the reason for the others is unknown. The D gene and trimming were derived from the DNA, and the V and J assignments and clone size from that table. The sample records roughly 150,000 clones, approximately 90% of which are singletons. Almost 3% of the sample rests with the top ten.

Separate from the approximately 690-subject first cohort, the validation cohort of around 130 subjects was the group to which the donors belonged. The specimen sequenced was PBMCs. The sequence derives from a man aged 18-30 years in good health and CMV-seronegative. The chain was built from TRBV19 and TRBJ1-5, and 8 bases in between align with TRBD1. In nucleotides, the sequence is TGTGCCAGTAGCCAGGGGGCGGGCCAGCCCCAGCATTTT. Its product reads: CASSQGAGQPQHF.